This record covers a single T cell receptor (beta chain). This clonotype was recorded many times. No cognate antigen has been identified for it. Base qualities are not at hand, and no much larger clone is one base apart. The data derive from a study of T cells in Graves' hyperthyroidism and ophthalmopathy (dated by TCRdb to about 2019). Concerning the study at large: Peripheral blood samples were taken at the time of initial diagnosis, prior to any treatment. After blood sampling, hyperthyroidism patients were treated with methimazole at a starting dose of 30 mg daily, and ophthalmopathy patients were treated with high-dose intravenous methylprednisolone. To identify TCR V-J signatures that set the groups apart, the researchers used a discovery cohort of roughly 100 patients, made up of 40 to 45 with Graves' ophthalmopathy and 55 to 65 with stable Graves' hyperthyroidism. The roughly 100 discovery patients were randomly divided into training and test sets at a 7:3 ratio. TCR Vbeta CDR3 sequencing of around 130 peripheral blood samples (approximately 44 ophthalmopathy, approximately 80 hyperthyroidism and 17 progressor patients) is reported in the paper. Thyroid tissue and blood T-cell repertoires from several Graves' hyperthyroidism patients were also compared in the study. An independent validation cohort of 18 to 20 hyperthyroidism patients and approximately 15 patients who later progressed to ophthalmopathy tested prospective prediction of ophthalmopathy.

The TCR beta CDR3 regions were amplified from the RNA transcripts. For the first round of RT-PCR on the TCR CDR3, the HTBI primer set was used together with the Qiagen OneStep RT-PCR kit. The libraries were constructed in a second round of multiplex PCR and then size-selected and purified. Sequencing of the libraries was done on an Illumina HiSeq2000 using paired-end 100 bp reads. The study's processing was this. SOAPnuke was used to process the raw data, throwing out any read that contained adapters or uncalled bases, had a mean Phred below 15, or lacked an exact constant-primer or identifier match. COPE v1.2.5 was used to merge high-quality paired reads, and clonotypes were defined as unique nucleotide sequences. MiTCR v1.1 was used to align the clonotypes against IMGT TRBV, TRBD and TRBJ reference segments. The analysis included only V-J combinations with a frequency above 0.0001, which together covered around 99% of the repertoires. A TCS score was defined as the ratio of F50 (clonal expansion) to E x V (chaos), with BLOSUM62-based TCRdist applied between CDR3 peptides within each V-J. Welch's t-statistics and random forest reduced around 550 V-J features to 13, which were used in a naive Bayes classifier (R e1071). The Morisita-Horn index was used to measure how similar the thyroid and blood repertoires were. TCRdb took the public reads, trimmed them with fastp at Q25, ran MiXCR for clone calling and kept in-frame beta chains. Merged by CDR3 protein, the rows form single entries marked with the most common genes and DNA. TCRdb, not the authors, supplied the V and J calls. The sample table lists hundreds of thousands of distinct CDR3 sequences, 30% to 40% of them with a count of one. Clones ranked in the top ten supply roughly 31% of the sample.

Its CDR3 holds 14 amino acids, cysteine through phenylalanine. Just CDR3 DNA is preserved here, 42 bases in frame from base 1. Relative to germline, V is 8 bases shorter and J is 1 base shorter, with 12 bases between their ends. CDR1 DFQATT and CDR2 SNEGSKA are derived from the germline V gene (reference sequence). Graves' hyperthyroidism was defined as stable when no progression to ophthalmopathy occurred over 18 months of follow-up. Hyperthyroidism patients were aged 18 to 65 years and newly diagnosed, with disease duration of less than 2 months. Any patient with an uncontrolled infection, another autoimmune disease, pregnancy or lactation was excluded. Diagnoses were based on clinical symptoms, serum thyroxine and TRAb, thyroid ultrasound and orbital computed tomography. Ficoll-Paque density gradient centrifugation was used to isolate PBMCs from about 10 ml of fresh peripheral blood. Total RNA was extracted with Trizol reagent, and quality was checked on an Agilent 2100 Bioanalyzer.

The study at large found these results: No statistical method was used to set the sample size in advance, and investigators knew the group allocation. In validation, the model predicted progression to ophthalmopathy with over 65% sensitivity and roughly 75% specificity, a median of 6.5 months before onset. Most expanded thyroid clonotypes (frequency above 0.001) were also detected in blood, a finding suggesting that blood repertoires may reflect thyroid immune responses. Ophthalmopathy was separated from stable hyperthyroidism by a 13 V-J signature model, with about 88% sensitivity and about 81% specificity obtained in cross-validation and 80%/75% obtained in testing.

The origin of this receptor is a woman aged 40 to 55 with Graves' hyperthyroidism. The rearranged segments are TRBV20-1 and TRBJ2-6; no D segment can be confidently identified. The sample consisted of blood. The bases read TGCAGTTTGGAACGTTTATCTGGGGCCAACGTCCTGACTTTC. It translates to CSLERLSGANVLTF.